This TCR beta chain was recovered during a study of blood T cell repertoires in COVID-19. Study-wide background: PBMCs, B-cell-depleted T cells, or T cells were the source of the cDNA or gDNA that made up the material.

Data came from immunoSEQ multiplex PCR; TCRdb stores just in-frame clones and leaves some out. The sample has around 250,000 clones, around nine tenths seen once; the top ten hold over 6%. The trim removed 2 bases at V and 5 bases at J, leaving 5 bases unmatched. The V gene's germline CDR1 is MDHEN and CDR2 SYDVKM. This CDR3 is built from 15 residues. The chain employs TRBV28 and TRBJ1-2; 10 bases line up with TRBD1. The origin of this receptor is a woman in her seventies with active or convalescent COVID-19. What was sequenced was peripheral blood. The CDR3: CASSLAGTGAYGYTF. The CDR3 region has the DNA TGTGCCAGCAGTTTAGCCGGGACAGGGGCTTATGGCTACACCTTC.